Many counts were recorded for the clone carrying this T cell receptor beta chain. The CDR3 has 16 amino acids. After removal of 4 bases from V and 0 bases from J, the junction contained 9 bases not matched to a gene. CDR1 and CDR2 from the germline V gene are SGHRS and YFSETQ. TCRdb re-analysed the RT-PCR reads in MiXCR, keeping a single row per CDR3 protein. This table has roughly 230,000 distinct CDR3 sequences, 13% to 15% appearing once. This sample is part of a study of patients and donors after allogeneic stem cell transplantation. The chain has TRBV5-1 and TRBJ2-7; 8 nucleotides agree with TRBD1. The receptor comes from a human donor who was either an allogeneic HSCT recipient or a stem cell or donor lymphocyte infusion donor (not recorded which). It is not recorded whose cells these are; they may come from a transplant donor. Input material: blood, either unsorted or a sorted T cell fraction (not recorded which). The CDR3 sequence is CASSLKTGASSYEQYF. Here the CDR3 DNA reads TGCGCCAGCAGCCTAAAGACAGGGGCTAGCTCCTACGAGCAGTACTTC. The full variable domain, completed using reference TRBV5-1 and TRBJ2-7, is KAGVTQTPRYLIKTRGQQVTLSCSPISGHRSVSWYQQTPGQGLQFLFEYFSETQRNKGNFPGRFSGRQFSNSRSEMNVSTLELGDSALYLCASSLKTGASSYEQYFGPGTRLTVT.